In this sample, the clone carrying this TCR beta chain turned up a few times. TCRdb's table, derived via immunoSEQ multiplex PCR, lists solely in-frame clones and lacks some. The table records under 350,000 clones, under 90% of them present only once. This entry belongs to a study of blood T cell repertoires in COVID-19. CDR3 length equals 16 residues. The ends lost 5 bases at V and 6 bases at J; junction bases unmatched: 12. Per germline, CDR1 LGHNT and CDR2 FRNRAP. The sample comprised PBMCs or T cells enriched from blood (not recorded which). The clonotype originates from a woman aged 55 to 70 who had recovered from COVID-19. The chain has TRBV12-5 and TRBJ2-2, with TRBD2 matching 7 bases. The CDR3 loop reads CASGGMRGLYPGELFF. CDR3 nucleotide sequence: TGTGCTAGTGGTGGAATGCGGGGGTTGTACCCCGGGGAGCTGTTTTTT.